The rows below give T cell receptor beta chains drawn from one sample of a study of human T cells and chemical hapten exposure. TCRdb re-called the RACE reads through MiXCR, storing one row per CDR3 protein. The sample contains about 160,000 distinct CDR3 sequences, around 30% of which appear only once. The material sequenced was whole blood, taken in connection with sensitization to the hapten diphenylcyclopropenone (DPC). The receptors here all came from a woman aged 18-29 years with alopecia areata. Some clones in this sample may be carry-over from other donors' samples. The CDR3 runs from the conserved cysteine through the conserved F or W. Each record gives: J gene, V gene, clone size, D gene, CDR3 DNA, CDR3 protein. The D gene is left open where the match is weak. Clone size, where shown, is once, few, many, or a class for clones that have expanded.

>TRBJ1-3|TRBV4-1|-|-
TGCGCCAGCAGCCAAGAAACAACAGCGGGAAACACCATATATTTT
CASSQETTAGNTIYF
>TRBJ1-5|TRBV21-1|-|-
TGTGCCAGCAGCAAAATTCGGGACAGGGGCGGGCAGCCCCAGCATTTT
CASSKIRDRGGQPQHF
>TRBJ2-1|TRBV15|-|TRBD2
TGTGCCACCAGCGAGCGGGGGGGCTACAATGAGCAGTTCTTC
CATSERGGYNEQFF
>TRBJ1-4|TRBV23-1|-|TRBD1
TGCGCCAGCAGCGGTACAGGGGGCGATGAAAAACTGTTTTTT
CASSGTGGDEKLFF
>TRBJ2-1|TRBV29-1|-|-
TGCAGCGGGGGACGGACCGGACCCTTCGCAGAGCAGTTCTTC
CSGGRTGPFAEQFF
>TRBJ1-6|TRBV6-1|-|-
TGTGCCAGCAGTCCGAGGGGATACGGTTCACCCCTCCACTTT
CASSPRGYGSPLHF
>TRBJ2-5|TRBV4-3|few|TRBD1
TGCGCCAGCAGCCAGTGGACAGGTCAAGAGACCCAGTACTTC
CASSQWTGQETQYF
>TRBJ2-7|TRBV7-6|-|-
TGTGCCAGCAGCTTAAGCGACAAACGTCCTGACGAGCAGTACTTC
CASSLSDKRPDEQYF
>TRBJ2-3|TRBV9|few|TRBD2
TGTGCCAGCAGCGTAGACGCGGGAGTCTCAGATACGCAGTATTTT
CASSVDAGVSDTQYF
>TRBJ2-2|TRBV9|-|TRBD2
TGTGCCAGCAGCTCTCTAGCGGTCACCGGGGAGCTGTTTTTT
CASSSLAVTGELFF
>TRBJ2-5|TRBV6-5|few|-
TGTGCCAGCAGTTACGCGGGGACAGAGACCCAGTACTTC
CASSYAGTETQYF
>TRBJ2-7|TRBV5-1|-|-
TGCGCCAGCAGGATGGCGGGGAATAAGGAGCAGTACTTC
CASRMAGNKEQYF
>TRBJ1-2|TRBV29-1|few|-
TGCAGCGTTGAATACCTTTACGGAGGCTACACCTTC
CSVEYLYGGYTF